This T cell receptor beta chain was recorded in a study of T-cell memory formation after mild COVID-19. Overall study context: Most TCR clusters belonged to a single donor.

General study findings and limits: A subset of responding clones appeared in pre-infection memory, suggesting cross-reactive memory joined.

Regarding this clonotype: Its antigen is not known.

The CDR3 is 12 residues long. The V and J ends lost 6 bases and 4 bases respectively, with 7 bases between them. One entry per CDR3 protein, called by TCRdb with MiXCR from the 5' RACE reads. The sample yields about 180,000 distinct CDR3 sequences, 15% to 20% seen once. This TCR was sampled from a young man who had mild COVID-19 (a few samples of this study predate the infection). Cell type and time point are not known. Input material: PBMCs or a T cell subset sorted from them (not recorded which). The chain carries TRBV12-3 or TRBV12-4 and TRBJ1-5, with D perhaps TRBD1 (5 bases). The CDR3 here is CASRGTNQPQHF. The CDR3, as DNA: TGTGCCAGCAGGGGGACGAATCAGCCCCAGCATTTT.